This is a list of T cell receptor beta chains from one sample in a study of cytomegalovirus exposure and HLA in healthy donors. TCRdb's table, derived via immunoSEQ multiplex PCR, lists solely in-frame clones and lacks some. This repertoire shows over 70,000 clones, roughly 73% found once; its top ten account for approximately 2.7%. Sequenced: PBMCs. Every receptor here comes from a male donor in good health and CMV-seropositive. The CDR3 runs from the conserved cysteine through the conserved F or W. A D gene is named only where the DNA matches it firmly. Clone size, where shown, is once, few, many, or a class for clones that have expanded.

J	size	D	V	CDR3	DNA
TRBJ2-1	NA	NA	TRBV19	CASRLSGKKYNEQFF	TGTGCCAGTAGGCTTTCGGGTAAGAAGTACAATGAGCAGTTCTTC
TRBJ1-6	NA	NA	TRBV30	CAWDKVAGNSPLHF	TGTGCCTGGGACAAGGTGGCGGGAAATTCACCCCTCCACTTT
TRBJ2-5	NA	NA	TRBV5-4	CASSLERAQGAQYF	TGTGCCAGCAGCTTGGAAAGAGCACAAGGGGCCCAGTACTTC
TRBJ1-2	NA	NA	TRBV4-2	CASSQDPDRRNGYTF	TGTGCCAGCAGCCAAGACCCGGACCGGAGGAATGGCTACACCTTC
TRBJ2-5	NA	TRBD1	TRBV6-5	CASSTGKQGRETQYF	TGTGCCAGCAGTACTGGGAAACAGGGGAGAGAGACCCAGTACTTC
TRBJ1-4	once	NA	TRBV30	CAWGRGYEKLFF	TGTGCCTGGGGGAGGGGTTATGAAAAACTGTTTTTT
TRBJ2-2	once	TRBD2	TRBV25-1	CASSEEPRRESTGELFF	TGTGCCAGCAGTGAAGAACCGAGGCGGGAGAGTACCGGGGAGCTGTTTTTT
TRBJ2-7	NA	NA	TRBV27	CASRRGGIGYEQYF	TGTGCCAGCAGGAGGGGGGGGATCGGTTACGAGCAGTACTTC
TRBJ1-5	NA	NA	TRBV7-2	CASSLEVRPLSNQPQHF	TGTGCCAGCAGCTTAGAGGTCAGGCCCCTAAGCAATCAGCCCCAGCATTTT
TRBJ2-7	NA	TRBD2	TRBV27	CASSWREGDEQYF	TGTGCCAGCAGTTGGCGGGAGGGAGACGAGCAGTACTTC
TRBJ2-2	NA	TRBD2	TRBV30	CAWSRASGKHSYTGELFF	TGTGCCTGGAGTAGAGCTAGCGGAAAACATTCCTACACCGGGGAGCTGTTTTTT
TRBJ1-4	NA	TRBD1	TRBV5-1	CASSYSGTGGEKLFF	TGCGCCAGCAGCTACTCCGGGACAGGGGGGGAAAAACTGTTTTTT
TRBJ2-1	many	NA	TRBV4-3	CASSQDLTGQYNEQFF	TGCGCCAGCAGCCAAGATTTGACGGGACAATACAATGAGCAGTTCTTC
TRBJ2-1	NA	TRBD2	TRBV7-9	CASSLSSGTTYNEQFF	TGTGCCAGCAGCCTTTCGTCCGGGACTACCTACAATGAGCAGTTCTTC
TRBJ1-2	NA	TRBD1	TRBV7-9	CASSLKLGQGVRRGYTF	TGTGCCAGCAGCTTAAAGTTGGGACAGGGGGTTCGGCGGGGCTACACCTTC
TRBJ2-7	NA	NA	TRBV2	CASSEFLPTVPLPYEQYF	TGTGCCAGCAGTGAATTCTTACCGACAGTACCGCTACCCTACGAGCAGTACTTC
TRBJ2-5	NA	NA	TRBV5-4	CASTDSKPETQYF	TGTGCCAGCACTGACTCGAAGCCGGAGACCCAGTACTTC
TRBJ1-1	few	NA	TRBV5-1	CASRVNPGVDTEAFF	TGCGCCAGCAGAGTAAATCCGGGAGTCGACACTGAAGCTTTCTTT
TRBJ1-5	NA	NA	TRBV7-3	CASRFSGGQPQHF	TGTGCCAGCAGGTTCAGCGGTGGGCAGCCCCAGCATTTT
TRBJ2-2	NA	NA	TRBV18	CASSQDYAGELFF	TGTGCCAGCTCACAAGACTATGCCGGGGAGCTGTTTTTT
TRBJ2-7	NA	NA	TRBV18	CASSSAPGVSSYEQYF	TGTGCCAGCTCCTCCGCCCCGGGTGTCAGCTCCTACGAGCAGTACTTC
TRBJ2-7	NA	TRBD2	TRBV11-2	CASSSGLAGARILNEQYF	TGTGCCAGCAGCTCGGGACTAGCGGGAGCCCGGATTTTGAACGAGCAGTACTTC
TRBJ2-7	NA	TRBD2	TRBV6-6	CASSQAGDFYEQYF	TGTGCCAGCAGTCAAGCGGGAGATTTCTACGAGCAGTACTTC
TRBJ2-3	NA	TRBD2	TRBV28	CASSVLAGGRSDTQYF	TGTGCCAGCAGTGTACTAGCGGGAGGACGCTCAGATACGCAGTATTTT
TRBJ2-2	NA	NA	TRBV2	CASSEVSGSRDGELFF	TGTGCCAGCAGTGAAGTTTCAGGAAGCAGGGATGGGGAGCTGTTTTTT
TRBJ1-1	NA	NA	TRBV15	CATSQEGAEAFF	TGTGCCACCAGCCAAGAGGGGGCTGAAGCTTTCTTT
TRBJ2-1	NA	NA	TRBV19	CASSIAGQIRKQFF	TGTGCCAGTAGTATCGCTGGACAAATTAGGAAGCAGTTCTTC
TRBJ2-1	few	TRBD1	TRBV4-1	CASSQAGTGPNEQFF	TGCGCCAGCAGCCAAGCAGGGACAGGGCCAAATGAGCAGTTCTTC
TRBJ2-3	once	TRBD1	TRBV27	CASSSQTGGSTDTQYF	TGTGCCAGCAGTTCTCAGACAGGGGGAAGCACAGATACGCAGTATTTT
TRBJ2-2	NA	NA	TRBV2	CASSRDWNTGELFF	TGTGCCAGCAGTCGGGACTGGAACACCGGGGAGCTGTTTTTT
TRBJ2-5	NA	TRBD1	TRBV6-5	CASSYGTGKETQYF	TGTGCCAGCAGTTACGGGACAGGGAAAGAGACCCAGTACTTC
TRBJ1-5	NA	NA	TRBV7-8	CASSVNIYQPQHF	TGTGCCAGCAGCGTAAACATTTATCAGCCCCAGCATTTT
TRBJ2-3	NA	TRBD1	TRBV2	CASGRDRGTTDTQYF	TGTGCCAGCGGAAGGGACAGGGGGACGACAGATACGCAGTATTTT
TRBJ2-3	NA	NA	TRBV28	CASSGLLRTSTDTQYF	TGTGCCAGCAGTGGTCTCCTCCGGACTAGCACAGATACGCAGTATTTT
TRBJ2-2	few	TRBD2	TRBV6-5	CASSPTSGLTGELFF	TGTGCCAGCAGTCCGACTAGCGGACTCACCGGGGAGCTGTTTTTT
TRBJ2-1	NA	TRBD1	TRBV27	CASSLELGQGFNEQFF	TGTGCCAGCAGCCTCGAGCTGGGACAGGGCTTCAATGAGCAGTTCTTC
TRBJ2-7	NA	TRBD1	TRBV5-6	CASSWDRAYEQYF	TGTGCCAGCAGCTGGGACAGGGCCTACGAGCAGTACTTC
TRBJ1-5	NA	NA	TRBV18	CASSPSRDIQPQHF	TGTGCCAGCTCACCGTCCAGGGATATTCAGCCCCAGCATTTT
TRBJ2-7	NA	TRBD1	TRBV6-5	CASRRQGSYEQYF	TGTGCCAGCAGAAGACAGGGCTCCTACGAGCAGTACTTC
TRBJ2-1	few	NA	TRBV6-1	CASSEGVLQLYNEQFF	TGTGCCAGCAGTGAGGGAGTACTCCAACTATACAATGAGCAGTTCTTC
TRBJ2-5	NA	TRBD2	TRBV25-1	CASSIAGEWETQYF	TGTGCCAGCAGTATAGCGGGAGAATGGGAGACCCAGTACTTC
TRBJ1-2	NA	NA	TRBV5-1	CASSLELWRDGYTF	TGCGCCAGCAGCTTGGAATTGTGGAGAGATGGCTACACCTTC
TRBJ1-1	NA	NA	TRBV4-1	CASSKETGWKTEAFF	TGCGCCAGCAGCAAAGAGACCGGGTGGAAAACTGAAGCTTTCTTT
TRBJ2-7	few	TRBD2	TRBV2	CASWVGGLKEQYF	TGTGCCAGCTGGGTGGGAGGGCTGAAAGAGCAGTACTTC
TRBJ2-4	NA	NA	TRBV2	CASSDAGLNDQYF	TGTGCCAGCAGTGACGCGGGCTTAAACGATCAGTACTTC
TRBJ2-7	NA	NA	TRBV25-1	CASSGSLDGTYEQYF	TGTGCCAGCAGTGGTTCCCTGGACGGGACCTACGAGCAGTACTTC
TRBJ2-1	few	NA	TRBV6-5	CASSRVGNYNEQFF	TGTGCCAGCAGCAGGGTCGGAAATTACAATGAGCAGTTCTTC
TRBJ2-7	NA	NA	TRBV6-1	CASTLSGSSYEQYF	TGTGCCAGCACCCTTAGCGGTAGCTCCTACGAGCAGTACTTC